Below, 5 T cell receptor beta chains from the same sample are listed, as sequenced in a study of cytomegalovirus exposure and HLA in healthy donors. PCR was performed using 60 Vbeta and 13 Jbeta primers. Method: immunoSEQ multiplex PCR; TCRdb's copy keeps in-frame clones and lacks some. This sample has some 57,000 clones, with roughly three fifths found just once. Material: PBMCs. These receptors were taken from a human donor in good health.

This clone was counted once. The rearrangement links TRBV19 to TRBJ1-5, with 9 bases lining up with TRBD1. Germline V lookup: CDR1 LNHDA, CDR2 SQIVND (reference sequence). This CDR3 is 14 amino acids long. V was clipped by 7 bases and J by 5 bases; unmatched bases: 6. CDR3 in DNA: TGTGCCAGTAACAGGGGGCATGGGTATCAGCCCCAGCATTTT. Translating it yields CASNRGHGYQPQHF.

This chain uses TRBV6-5 with TRBJ2-2, with D possibly being TRBD2 (5 bases). CDR3 length: 13 amino acids. Germline V gene lookup returns CDR1 MNHEY and CDR2 SVGAGI. V was cut by 4 bases and J by 7 bases, with 10 bases left in between. Written as DNA, the CDR3 is TGTGCCAGCAGTTTGTCGGGGATCGGGGAGCTGTTTTTT. Protein sequence: CASSLSGIGELFF.

This clone occurred a few times. CDR3 in amino acids: CASSSLYEQYF. The DNA for the CDR3 is TGTGCCAGCAGCTCCCTATACGAGCAGTACTTC. The chain employs TRBV11-2 and TRBJ2-7; D is unclear. V shed 4 bases and J shed 4 bases, with 5 bases lying between them. The germline V gene encodes CDR1 SGHAT and CDR2 FQNNGV. The CDR3 is 11 amino acids.

This rearrangement joins TRBV7-9 to TRBJ1-2, with D tentatively TRBD1 (5 bases). Germline V gene sequence: CDR1 SEHNR, CDR2 FQNEAQ (reference sequence). This CDR3 contains 16 residues. V was pared by 7 bases and J by 0 bases, with 18 bases between. The CDR3 DNA sequence: TGTGCCAGCACCCCGAGGTCCCAGGGCACTAACTATGGCTACACCTTC. As protein: CASTPRSQGTNYGYTF.

V and J are TRBV10-2 and TRBJ1-3; D unclear. The CDR3 loop spans 13 amino acids. Between the trimmed V and J ends, which lost 5 bases and 4 bases, there was a span of 9 bases. Per germline, CDR1 WSHSY and CDR2 SAAADI. Written as DNA, the CDR3 is TGCGCCAGCAGTCTAACAGACGGAAACACCATATATTTT. Translating gives CASSLTDGNTIYF.